The text below deals with one T cell receptor (beta chain). The antigen is undetermined. TCRdb used MiXCR to reprocess the reads, holding one entry per CDR3 protein. The data show about 570,000 distinct CDR3 sequences, just under 40% seen once. Germline assignment: CDR1 LNHDA and CDR2 SQIVND (reference sequence). CDR3 length equals 13 residues. Trimming removed 4 bases from V and 4 bases from J; junction bases left unmatched: 3. This entry belongs to a study of T cell repertoires in cytomegalovirus infection. As for the study in general: Both a matching HLA type and CMV infection were indicated by public TCR beta signatures. Study observations and caveats: HLA-C-restricted, CMV-specific TCR beta clonotypes were dominant ex vivo. The cumulative frequency of public TCR beta families distinguished individuals who carried CMV together with the relevant HLA.

Sequenced here: cultured PBMCs, sampled from culture after CMV antigen stimulation. The TCR comes from a human donor in good health (CMV status not recorded). Some clones in this sample may be carry-over from other donors' samples. The chain is built from TRBV19 and TRBJ1-2; 7 bases line up with TRBD1. This chain's CDR3 is CASSTGQIYGYTF. CDR3 coding DNA: TGTGCCAGTAGTACGGGACAGATCTATGGCTACACCTTC.